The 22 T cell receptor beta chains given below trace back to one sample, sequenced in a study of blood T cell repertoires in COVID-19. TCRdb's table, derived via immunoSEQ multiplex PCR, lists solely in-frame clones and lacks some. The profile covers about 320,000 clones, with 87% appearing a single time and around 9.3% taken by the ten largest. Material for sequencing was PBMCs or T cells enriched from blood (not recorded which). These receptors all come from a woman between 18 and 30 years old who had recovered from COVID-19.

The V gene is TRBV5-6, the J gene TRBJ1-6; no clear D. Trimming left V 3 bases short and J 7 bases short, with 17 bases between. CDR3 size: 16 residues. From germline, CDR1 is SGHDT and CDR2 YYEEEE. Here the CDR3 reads CASSSMYAVGNSPLHF. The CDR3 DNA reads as TGTGCCAGCAGCTCGATGTATGCGGTCGGCAATTCACCCCTCCACTTT.

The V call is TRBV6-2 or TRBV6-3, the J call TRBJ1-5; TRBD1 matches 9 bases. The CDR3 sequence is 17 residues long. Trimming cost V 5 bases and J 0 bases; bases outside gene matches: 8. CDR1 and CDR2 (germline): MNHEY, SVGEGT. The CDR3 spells CASSQDRGGISNQPQHF. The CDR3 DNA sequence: TGTGCCAGCAGTCAGGACAGGGGTGGGATTAGCAATCAGCCCCAGCATTTT.

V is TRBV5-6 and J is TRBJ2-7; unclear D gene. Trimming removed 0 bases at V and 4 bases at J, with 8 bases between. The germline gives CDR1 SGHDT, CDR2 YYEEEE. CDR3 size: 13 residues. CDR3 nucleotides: TGTGCCAGCAGCTTGGGCGCAGGATACGAGCAGTACTTC. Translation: CASSLGAGYEQYF.

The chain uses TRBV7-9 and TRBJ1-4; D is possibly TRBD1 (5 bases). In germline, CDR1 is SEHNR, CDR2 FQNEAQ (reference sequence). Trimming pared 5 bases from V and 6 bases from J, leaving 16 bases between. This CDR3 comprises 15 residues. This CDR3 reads CASSQTGGVDEKLFF. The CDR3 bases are TGTGCCAGCAGCCAGACGGGGGGAGTCGATGAAAAACTGTTTTTT.

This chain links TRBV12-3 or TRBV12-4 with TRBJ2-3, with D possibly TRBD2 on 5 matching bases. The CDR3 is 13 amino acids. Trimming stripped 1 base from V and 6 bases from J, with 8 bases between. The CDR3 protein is CASSLGEWDTQYF. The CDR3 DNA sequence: TGTGCCAGCAGTTTAGGGGAGTGGGATACGCAGTATTTT.

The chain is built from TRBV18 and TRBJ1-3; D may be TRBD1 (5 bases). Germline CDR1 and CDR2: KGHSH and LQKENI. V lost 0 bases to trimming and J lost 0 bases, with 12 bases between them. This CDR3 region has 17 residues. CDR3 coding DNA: TGTGCCAGCTCACCACCGATAGGGGCGAGCTCTGGAAACACCATATATTTT. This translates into CASSPPIGASSGNTIYF.

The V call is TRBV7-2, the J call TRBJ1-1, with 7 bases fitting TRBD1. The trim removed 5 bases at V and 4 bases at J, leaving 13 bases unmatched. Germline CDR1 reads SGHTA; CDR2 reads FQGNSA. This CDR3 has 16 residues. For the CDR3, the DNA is TGTGCCAGCAGCCTTCTCAGACAGGGCCTAGGCACTGAAGCTTTCTTT. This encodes CASSLLRQGLGTEAFF.

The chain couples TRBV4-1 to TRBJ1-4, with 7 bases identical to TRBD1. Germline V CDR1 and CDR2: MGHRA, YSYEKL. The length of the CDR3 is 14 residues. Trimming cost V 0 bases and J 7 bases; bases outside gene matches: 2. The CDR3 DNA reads TGCGCCAGCAGCCAAGATGGGACAGTTGAAAAACTGTTTTTT. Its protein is CASSQDGTVEKLFF.

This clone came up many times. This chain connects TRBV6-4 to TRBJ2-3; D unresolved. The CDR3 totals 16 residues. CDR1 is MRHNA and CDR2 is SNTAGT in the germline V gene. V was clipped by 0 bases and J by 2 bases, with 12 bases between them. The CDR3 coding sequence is TGTGCCAGCAGTGACTCTGAATCGGTCCACACAGATACGCAGTATTTT. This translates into CASSDSESVHTDTQYF.

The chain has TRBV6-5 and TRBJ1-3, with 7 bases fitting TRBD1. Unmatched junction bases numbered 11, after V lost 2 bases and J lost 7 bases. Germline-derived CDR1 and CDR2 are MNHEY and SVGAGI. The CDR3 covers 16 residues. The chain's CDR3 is CASSYRIDPQGNTIYF. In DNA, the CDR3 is TGTGCCAGCAGTTACCGAATCGACCCACAGGGGAACACCATATATTTT.

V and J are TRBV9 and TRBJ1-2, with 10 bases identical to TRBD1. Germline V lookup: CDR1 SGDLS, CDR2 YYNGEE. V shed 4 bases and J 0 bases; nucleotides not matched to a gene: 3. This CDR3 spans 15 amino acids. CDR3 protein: CASSPGQGANYGYTF. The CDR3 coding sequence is TGTGCCAGCAGCCCCGGACAGGGGGCTAACTATGGCTACACCTTC.

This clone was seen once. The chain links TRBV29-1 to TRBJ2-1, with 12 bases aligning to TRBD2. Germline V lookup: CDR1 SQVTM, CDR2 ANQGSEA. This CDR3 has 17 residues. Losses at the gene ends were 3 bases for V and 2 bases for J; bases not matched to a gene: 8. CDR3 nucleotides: TGCAGCGTTGACGGAGATACTAGCGGGAGGACCTACAATGAGCAGTTCTTC. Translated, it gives CSVDGDTSGRTYNEQFF.

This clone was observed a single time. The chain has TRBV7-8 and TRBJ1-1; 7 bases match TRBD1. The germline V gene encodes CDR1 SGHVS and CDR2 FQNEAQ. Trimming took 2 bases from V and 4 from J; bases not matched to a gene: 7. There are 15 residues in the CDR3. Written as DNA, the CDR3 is TGTGCCAGCAGCTTATCGTGGGCAGGGGGCACTGAAGCTTTCTTT. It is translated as CASSLSWAGGTEAFF.

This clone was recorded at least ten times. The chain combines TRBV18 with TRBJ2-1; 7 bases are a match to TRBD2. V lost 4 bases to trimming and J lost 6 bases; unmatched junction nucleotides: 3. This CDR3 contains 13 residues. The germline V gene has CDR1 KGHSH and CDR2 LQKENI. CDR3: CASSLGLVNEQFF. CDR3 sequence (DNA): TGTGCCAGCTCACTCGGACTAGTCAATGAGCAGTTCTTC.

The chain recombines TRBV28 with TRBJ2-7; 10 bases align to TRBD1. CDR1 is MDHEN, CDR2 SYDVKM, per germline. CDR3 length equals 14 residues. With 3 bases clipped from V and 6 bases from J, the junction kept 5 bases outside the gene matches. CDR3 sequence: CASSFRDRGVEQYF. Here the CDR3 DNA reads TGTGCCAGCAGTTTTAGGGACAGGGGTGTCGAGCAGTACTTC.

CDR3 in DNA: TGTGCCAGCAGCGTCCCCCGAGGGAGCGGATCAGATACGCAGTATTTT. Amino acids: CASSVPRGSGSDTQYF. V gene TRBV9 combines with J gene TRBJ2-3; the D gene is possibly TRBD2 (5 bases). Germline loops: CDR1 SGDLS, CDR2 YYNGEE. This CDR3 is built from 16 residues. Trimming cost V 2 bases and J 4 bases, with 17 bases left between them.

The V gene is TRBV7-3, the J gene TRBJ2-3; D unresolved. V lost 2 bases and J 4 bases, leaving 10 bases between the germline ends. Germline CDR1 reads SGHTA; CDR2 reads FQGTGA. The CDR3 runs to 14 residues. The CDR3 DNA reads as TGTGCCAGCAGCTTATTTGCGCGGTCAGATACGCAGTATTTT. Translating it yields CASSLFARSDTQYF.

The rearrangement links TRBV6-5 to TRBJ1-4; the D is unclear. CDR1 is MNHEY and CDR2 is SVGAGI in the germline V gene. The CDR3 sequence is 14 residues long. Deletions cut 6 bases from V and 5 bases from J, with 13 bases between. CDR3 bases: TGTGCCAGCAGGGATTACGACTCAAATGAAAAACTGTTTTTT. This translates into CASRDYDSNEKLFF.

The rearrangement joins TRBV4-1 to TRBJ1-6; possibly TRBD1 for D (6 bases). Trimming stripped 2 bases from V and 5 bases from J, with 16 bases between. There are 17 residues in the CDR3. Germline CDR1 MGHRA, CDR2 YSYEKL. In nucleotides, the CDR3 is TGCGCCAGCAGCCAAAGATCTCTTGGGGACAATAATTCACCCCTCCACTTT. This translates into CASSQRSLGDNNSPLHF.

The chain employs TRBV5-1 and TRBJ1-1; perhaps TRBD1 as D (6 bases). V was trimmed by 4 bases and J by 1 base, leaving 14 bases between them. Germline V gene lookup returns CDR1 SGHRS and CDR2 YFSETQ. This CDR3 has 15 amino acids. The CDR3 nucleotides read TGCGCCAGCAGCCGGATGACAGGTGAGAACACTGAAGCTTTCTTT. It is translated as CASSRMTGENTEAFF. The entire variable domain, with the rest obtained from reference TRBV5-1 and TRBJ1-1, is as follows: KAGVTQTPRYLIKTRGQQVTLSCSPISGHRSVSWYQQTPGQGLQFLFEYFSETQRNKGNFPGRFSGRQFSNSRSEMNVSTLELGDSALYLCASSRMTGENTEAFFGQGTRLTVV.

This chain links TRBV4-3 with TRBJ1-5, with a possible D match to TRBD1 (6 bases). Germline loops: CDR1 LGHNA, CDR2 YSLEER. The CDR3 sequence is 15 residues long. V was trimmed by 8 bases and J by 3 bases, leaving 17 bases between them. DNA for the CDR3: TGCGCCAGCTCACCAGGGGTCCTTTACAATCAGCCCCAGCATTTT. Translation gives CASSPGVLYNQPQHF.

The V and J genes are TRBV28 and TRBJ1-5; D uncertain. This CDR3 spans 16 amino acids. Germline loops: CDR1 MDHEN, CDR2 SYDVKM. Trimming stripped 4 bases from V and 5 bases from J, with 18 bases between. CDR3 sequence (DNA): TGTGCCAGCAGTTGGGTAGGGAGTTCCAATGATCAGCCCCAGCATTTT. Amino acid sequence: CASSWVGSSNDQPQHF.